Listed here are 32 T cell receptor beta chains from one sample, sequenced in a study of T cell responses to AZD1222 COVID-19 vaccine. The repertoire was sequenced with immunoSEQ multiplex PCR; TCRdb's copy has only in-frame clones and lacks some. The sample records around 96,000 clones, about 89% being singletons. The sequences come from peripheral blood, collected 28 days after the second AZD1222 dose. The receptor source for this set is an adult who received the AZD1222 COVID-19 vaccine.

V and J are TRBV28 and TRBJ1-1; 11 bases are shared with TRBD1. The CDR3 is made up of 14 amino acids. CDR1 is MDHEN, CDR2 SYDVKM, per germline. V lost 7 bases, J lost 8 bases, and 9 bases stayed unmatched. In DNA form, the CDR3 reads TGTGCCAGCATCACCGGACAGGGGGCGTCGGAAGCTTTCTTT. It encodes CASITGQGASEAFF.

V gene TRBV18 combines with J gene TRBJ1-1, with D perhaps TRBD1 (5 bases). Germline V lookup: CDR1 KGHSH, CDR2 LQKENI. Trimming removed 1 base at V and 5 bases at J, with 11 bases between. The CDR3 has 14 residues. CDR3 loop: CASSPLQGRTEAFF. In DNA, the CDR3 is TGTGCCAGCTCACCACTTCAGGGTAGGACTGAAGCTTTCTTT.

The V gene is TRBV4-1, the J gene TRBJ2-1; no definite D call. CDR1 MGHRA and CDR2 YSYEKL come from the germline V gene. The CDR3 is made up of 16 amino acids. Trimming removed 8 bases from V and 9 bases from J, with 26 bases in between. CDR3: CASARARIFERSEQFF. CDR3 bases: TGCGCCAGCGCACGGGCCAGGATTTTCGAAAGGAGTGAGCAGTTCTTC.

This chain links TRBV2 with TRBJ2-7; D unresolved. Germline CDR1 and CDR2: SNHLY and FYNNEI. Trimming left V 3 bases short and J 3 bases short, with 9 bases between. The CDR3 runs to 13 residues. This chain's CDR3 is CASSDRTLYEQYF. The CDR3 bases are TGTGCCAGCAGTGATAGGACGCTCTACGAGCAGTACTTC. Based on the CDR3 plus reference TRBV2 and TRBJ2-7, the full variable domain is EPEVTQTPSHQVTQMGQEVILRCVPISNHLYFYWYRQILGQKVEFLVSFYNNEISEKSEIFDDQFSVERPDGSNFTLKIRSTKLEDSAMYFCASSDRTLYEQYFGPGTRLTVT.

The gene calls are TRBV27 and TRBJ2-3; the D is unclear. Trimming removed 6 bases from V and 6 bases from J, with 13 bases in between. From germline, CDR1 is MNHEY and CDR2 SMNVEV (reference sequence). The CDR3 is 13 residues long. CDR3 sequence reads: CASSIGWLDTQYF. CDR3 bases: TGTGCCAGCAGCATTGGATGGCTTGATACGCAGTATTTT.

This sequence joins TRBV6-5 and TRBJ2-1; the D call may be TRBD1 or TRBD2 (5 bases each). Trimming removed 7 bases from V and 6 bases from J, with 16 bases in between. Germline values: CDR1 MNHEY, CDR2 SVGAGI. This CDR3 spans 14 amino acids. CDR3 in DNA: TGTGCCAGCAATTGGTCCCCCGGGGCCAATGAGCAGTTCTTC. This encodes CASNWSPGANEQFF.

V usage is TRBV5-1 and J usage is TRBJ2-7, with TRBD2 matching over 7 bases. CDR3 length: 15 residues. The V segment lost 0 bases and the J segment 3 bases; nucleotides outside the gene matches: 6. Germline values: CDR1 SGHRS, CDR2 YFSETQ. In nucleotides, the CDR3 is TGCGCCAGCAGCTTGGACGGGGGGATCCGCTACGAGCAGTACTTC. Protein product: CASSLDGGIRYEQYF.

V is TRBV18 and J is TRBJ1-6; the D gene is possibly TRBD1 (6 bases). The V and J ends lost 4 bases and 0 bases respectively, with 13 bases between them. Germline CDR1 and CDR2: KGHSH and LQKENI. The CDR3 is 17 residues long. CDR3 sequence reads: CASSRQGQSSYNSPLHF. CDR3 DNA sequence: TGTGCCAGCTCACGGCAAGGACAGTCCTCCTATAATTCACCCCTCCACTTT.

This sequence joins TRBV30 and TRBJ1-6; 8 nucleotides agree with TRBD1. The germline gives CDR1 GTSNPN, CDR2 SVGIG (reference sequence). CDR3 length: 17 amino acids. V shed 4 bases, J shed 0 bases, and the junction held 8 bases outside the gene matches. The CDR3 DNA sequence: TGTGCCTGGAACCGGGACAGGACGAGCTCCTATAATTCACCCCTCCACTTT. Its protein is CAWNRDRTSSYNSPLHF.

The chain joins TRBV6-2 or TRBV6-3 to TRBJ2-7, with 12 nucleotides matching TRBD2. Germline V CDR1 and CDR2: MNHEY, SVGEGT. Trimming removed 5 bases from V and 4 bases from J; junction bases left unmatched: 12. This CDR3 is 17 amino acids long. The CDR3 spells CASSAGLAGPSVYEQYF. The CDR3 nucleotides read TGTGCCAGCAGTGCTGGACTAGCGGGGCCGTCCGTTTACGAGCAGTACTTC.

This clone has only one observation. As DNA, the CDR3 is TGTGCCAGCAGTAGGGACAGTTTCTTATCTGGAAACACCATATATTTT. This encodes CASSRDSFLSGNTIYF. The V call is TRBV5-6, the J call TRBJ1-3, with 7 nucleotides matching TRBD1. Losses at the gene ends were 5 bases for V and 1 base for J; bases not matched to a gene: 9. The V gene's germline CDR1 is SGHDT and CDR2 YYEEEE. The CDR3 length is 16 residues.

The gene calls are TRBV25-1 and TRBJ2-7, with D possibly being TRBD2 (6 bases). Per germline, CDR1 MGHDK and CDR2 SYGVNS. V gave up 8 bases and J gave up 3 bases, with 14 bases separating them. The CDR3 has 13 amino acids. The CDR3 DNA sequence: TGTGCCAGCCGCGGGACCCAAGTCTACGAGCAGTACTTC. It is translated as CASRGTQVYEQYF.

The gene calls are TRBV13 and TRBJ2-7; D is uncertain. Between the trimmed V and J ends, which lost 5 bases and 2 bases, there was a span of 19 bases. Germline V lookup: CDR1 PRHDT, CDR2 FYEKMQ (reference sequence). This CDR3 has 16 residues. CDR3 sequence (DNA): TGTGCCAGCAGCCCCCAGCAAGGGCGCGGAACCTACGAGCAGTACTTC. This translates into CASSPQQGRGTYEQYF.

The gene calls are TRBV12-1 and TRBJ2-2; whether TRBD1, the table's D call, matches the DNA was not checked. TRBV12-1 is tagged as a pseudogene. The CDR3 extends over 19 amino acids. CDR3 protein: CASSARDRGSKTNTGELFF. CDR3 nucleotides: TGTGCCAGCAGCGCACGGGACAGGGGATCCAAAACGAACACCGGGGAGCTGTTTTTT.

This rearrangement joins TRBV5-1 to TRBJ1-4, with D possibly being TRBD1 (5 bases). Germline-derived CDR1 and CDR2 are SGHRS and YFSETQ. The CDR3 consists of 15 residues. V lost 0 bases and J 5 bases, leaving 11 bases between the germline ends. The CDR3 DNA is TGCGCCAGCAGCTTGGGGGGCAGCCTAAATGAAAAACTGTTTTTT. This sequence encodes CASSLGGSLNEKLFF. Full variable domain (outside the CDR3, taken from reference TRBV5-1 and TRBJ1-4): KAGVTQTPRYLIKTRGQQVTLSCSPISGHRSVSWYQQTPGQGLQFLFEYFSETQRNKGNFPGRFSGRQFSNSRSEMNVSTLELGDSALYLCASSLGGSLNEKLFFGSGTQLSVL.

This clone was picked up one time. The chain combines TRBV21-1 with TRBJ1-3. TRBV21-1 counts as a pseudogene. The CDR3 covers 18 residues. DNA for the CDR3: TGTGCCAGCAGCAAACCCCCCCGGAGGGAGAGCTCTGGAAACACCATATATTTT. Its translation is CASSKPPRRESSGNTIYF.

The rearrangement joins TRBV28 to TRBJ2-5, with TRBD2 identical over 9 bases. J gave up 4 bases and V 6 bases, and 12 bases lay outside the gene matches. The CDR3 consists of 16 residues. Germline V gene sequence: CDR1 MDHEN, CDR2 SYDVKM. The CDR3 reads CASSYSGSRTRETQYF. The DNA of the CDR3 is TGTGCCAGCAGCTATAGCGGGAGCAGGACGAGAGAGACCCAGTACTTC.

The chain is built from TRBV12-3 or TRBV12-4 and TRBJ2-7, with D uncertain. V was shortened by 2 bases and J by 3 bases, with 5 bases between the two germline ends. The CDR3 extends over 12 amino acids. CDR3 sequence reads: CASSLRRYEQYF. Written as DNA, the CDR3 is TGTGCCAGCAGTTTAAGGCGCTACGAGCAGTACTTC.

The V and J genes are TRBV5-1 and TRBJ1-1, with D possibly matching TRBD1 (6 bases). V gave up 1 base and J gave up 6 bases, with 10 bases separating them. The germline gives CDR1 SGHRS, CDR2 YFSETQ. The CDR3 loop spans 13 amino acids. CDR3 bases: TGCGCCAGCAGCTTGACAGGGAGGCCTGAAGCTTTCTTT. Protein sequence: CASSLTGRPEAFF. Variable domain in full (rest from reference TRBV5-1 and TRBJ1-1): KAGVTQTPRYLIKTRGQQVTLSCSPISGHRSVSWYQQTPGQGLQFLFEYFSETQRNKGNFPGRFSGRQFSNSRSEMNVSTLELGDSALYLCASSLTGRPEAFFGQGTRLTVV.

The V and J genes are TRBV11-3 and TRBJ1-1; 10 nucleotides align to TRBD1. The V gene end was trimmed by 4 bases and the J gene end by 10 bases; junction bases not matched to a gene: 6. Germline V CDR1 and CDR2: SGHNT, YENEEA. The length of the CDR3 is 13 residues. The CDR3 nucleotides are TGTGCCAGCAGCTCCCCGGGACAGGGGCGAGCTTTCTTT. Protein product: CASSSPGQGRAFF.

The chain carries TRBV25-1 and TRBJ1-5; 9 bases line up with TRBD1. Trimming took 1 base from V and 4 from J; bases not matched to a gene: 5. The CDR3 consists of 16 residues. The germline gives CDR1 MGHDK, CDR2 SYGVNS. The CDR3 reads CASSELGQGKNQPQHF. The CDR3 nucleotides are TGTGCCAGCAGTGAATTGGGACAGGGAAAGAATCAGCCCCAGCATTTT.

J is TRBJ2-2 and V is TRBV5-1; 11 bases are a match to TRBD1. This CDR3 spans 16 amino acids. Germline V gene data show CDR1 as SGHRS and CDR2 as YFSETQ. The junction had 5 bases not matched to a gene; V was cut back by 7 bases and J by 0 bases. For the CDR3, the DNA is TGCGCCAGCGTCGGACAGGGGGCGTCGAACACCGGGGAGCTGTTTTTT. This sequence encodes CASVGQGASNTGELFF.

On this clone itself: One end of the junction does not line up with germline, which may come from a read error. V usage is TRBV7-7 and J usage is TRBJ2-3; no clear D gene. The CDR3 loop spans 13 amino acids. In germline, CDR1 is SSHAT, CDR2 FNYEAQ (reference sequence). The CDR3 DNA reads as TGTGCTAGCAGCGTCAATCCCGGAGATACGCAGTATTTT. This gives the protein CASSVNPGDTQYF.

This chain connects TRBV11-2 to TRBJ2-7; D is uncertain. Germline-derived CDR1 and CDR2 are SGHAT and FQNNGV. The CDR3 contains 12 residues. Trimming stripped 5 bases from V and 4 bases from J, with 9 bases between. CDR3 protein: CASSGWGYEQYF. CDR3 nucleotides: TGTGCCAGCAGCGGTTGGGGATACGAGCAGTACTTC.

The rearrangement joins TRBV28 to TRBJ1-1; D ambiguous. Germline V gene lookup returns CDR1 MDHEN and CDR2 SYDVKM. The CDR3 is made up of 13 amino acids. V lost 3 bases and J 0 bases, leaving 5 bases between the germline ends. The CDR3 here is CASSFRMNTEAFF. The CDR3 DNA follows: TGTGCCAGCAGTTTTAGGATGAACACTGAAGCTTTCTTT.

Here the CDR3 reads CASSYGPRDEKLFF. CDR3 nucleotide sequence: TGTGCCAGCAGTTACGGGCCCAGGGATGAAAAACTGTTTTTT. The V gene is TRBV6-5, the J gene TRBJ1-4; a weak D match, TRBD1 (5 bases). CDR3 length: 14 residues. V shed 2 bases and J shed 6 bases, with 10 bases lying between them. Germline V gene sequence: CDR1 MNHEY, CDR2 SVGAGI.

The V call is TRBV27, the J call TRBJ1-3; 9 bases align to TRBD1. The length of the CDR3 is 15 residues. V trimming: 5 bases; J trimming: 4 bases; junction bases outside the gene matches: 6. The V gene's germline CDR1 is MNHEY and CDR2 SMNVEV (reference sequence). CDR3 region: CASSHTDRGGNTIYF. CDR3 in DNA: TGTGCCAGCAGTCACACGGACAGGGGAGGAAACACCATATATTTT.

This sequence joins TRBV6-1 and TRBJ1-5; TRBD1 might be the D (5 bases). V lost 4 bases to trimming and J lost 2 bases, with 15 bases between them. Germline V lookup: CDR1 MNHNS, CDR2 SASEGT. The CDR3 sequence is 16 residues long. The CDR3 here is CASSGLPDRGNQPQHF. Here the CDR3 DNA reads TGTGCCAGCAGTGGGTTACCTGACAGAGGCAATCAGCCCCAGCATTTT.

V and J are TRBV7-3 and TRBJ2-3, with D perhaps TRBD1 (6 bases). The V gene's germline CDR1 is SGHTA and CDR2 FQGTGA. Between the trimmed V and J ends, which lost 1 base and 3 bases, there was a span of 17 bases. The CDR3 extends over 17 amino acids. The CDR3 is CASSLRGTRQGTDTQYF. DNA for the CDR3: TGTGCCAGCAGCTTAAGAGGGACACGCCAAGGGACAGATACGCAGTATTTT.

The chain is built from TRBV9 and TRBJ1-1; 7 bases fit TRBD1. The V gene end was trimmed by 6 bases and the J gene end by 0 bases; junction bases not matched to a gene: 5. The CDR3 length is 14 residues. Germline V gene sequence: CDR1 SGDLS, CDR2 YYNGEE. This CDR3 is CASTSTGMNTEAFF. DNA for the CDR3: TGTGCCAGCACCTCGACAGGGATGAACACTGAAGCTTTCTTT.

The chain has TRBV9 and TRBJ2-3, with 7 bases matching TRBD1. J lost 1 base, V lost 9 bases, and 11 bases had no gene match. CDR3 length equals 15 residues. Germline V gene data show CDR1 as SGDLS and CDR2 as YYNGEE. CDR3 sequence (DNA): TGTGCCACCCAATCCGGACAGGACGGCACAGATACGCAGTATTTT. Encoded protein: CATQSGQDGTDTQYF.

The V and J genes are TRBV14 and TRBJ2-1; D might be TRBD2 (7 bases). This CDR3 has 14 residues. V dropped 4 bases and J dropped 4 bases, with 11 bases sitting between them. Germline CDR1 is SGHDN and CDR2 is FVKESK. Here the CDR3 DNA reads TGTGCCAGCAGCCGGGGGGGGCTGTACAATGAGCAGTTCTTC. This codes for CASSRGGLYNEQFF.